These 32 T cell receptor beta chains originate from one sample sequenced in a study of T cell repertoires in cytomegalovirus infection. TCRdb re-derived calls from the reads in MiXCR, one entry per CDR3 protein. This table holds around 490,000 distinct CDR3 sequences, roughly 29% found once. Sequenced: PBMCs. The receptor source for this set is a human donor in good health (CMV status not recorded). Some clones in this sample may be carry-over from other donors' samples.

Note on this clonotype: At one of its ends the junction is not consistent with the germline gene, which may arise from a read error. The rearrangement joins TRBV5-1 to TRBJ2-1, with TRBD2 matching 8 bases. The CDR3 consists of 15 residues. Germline loops: CDR1 SGHRS, CDR2 YFSETQ. Here the CDR3 DNA reads TGCGCCAGCAGCGGCAGCGGGAGCTCCTGCAATGAGCAGTTCTTC. This sequence encodes CASSGSGSSCNEQFF.

This clonotype was counted ten times or more. The rearrangement joins TRBV28 to TRBJ2-1; 12 positions match TRBD2. The germline CDR1 and CDR2 sequences are MDHEN and SYDVKM. The CDR3 is 13 amino acids. Trimming took 9 bases from V and 8 from J; bases not matched to a gene: 5. The CDR3 DNA is TGTGCCAGTTTGCTAGCGGGAGGGCATGAGCAGTTCTTC. Encoded protein: CASLLAGGHEQFF.

This clonotype was observed many times. V usage is TRBV7-2 and J usage is TRBJ2-5, with no clear D. V lost 1 base, J lost 5 bases, and 17 bases lay in between. The CDR3 totals 16 residues. Looked up from germline, CDR1 is SGHTA and CDR2 is FQGNSA. The CDR3 region has the DNA TGTGCCAGCAGCTTAGAAACGTCTTTAGAATGGGAGACCCAGTACTTC. Its protein product is CASSLETSLEWETQYF.

This chain connects TRBV10-3 to TRBJ2-6; tentatively, D is TRBD2 (6 bases). From germline, CDR1 is ENHRY and CDR2 SYGVKD. The CDR3 is 16 amino acids. Trimming stripped 11 bases from V and 0 bases from J, with 17 bases between. CDR3: CASRGKTSSGANVLTF. The CDR3 DNA follows: TGTGCCTCCCGGGGGAAAACTTCCTCTGGGGCCAACGTCCTGACTTTC.

The chain combines TRBV23-1 with TRBJ2-5; 11 bases match TRBD1. TRBV23-1 is identified as an open reading frame with a role that is uncertain. Germline trimming cut 4 bases from V and 5 bases from J; bases unmatched to any gene: 15. CDR3 size: 18 residues. The CDR3 DNA follows: TGCGCCAGCAGTCGGGACAGGGGGAAAACTCGACCGTCGGAGACCCAGTACTTC. This codes for CASSRDRGKTRPSETQYF.

This rearrangement joins TRBV20-1 to TRBJ2-7, with 10 bases that match TRBD2. V was clipped by 0 bases and J by 6 bases; unmatched bases: 14. From germline, CDR1 is DFQATT and CDR2 SNEGSKA (reference sequence). The CDR3 contains 17 residues. The CDR3 is CSARDLLSGRAWGEQYV. For the CDR3, the DNA is TGCAGTGCTAGAGATCTCCTAAGCGGGAGGGCCTGGGGCGAGCAGTACGTC.

The sample holds many counts of this clonotype. The V gene is TRBV7-8, the J gene TRBJ1-5; perhaps TRBD1 as D (5 bases). The CDR3 contains 16 residues. Germline assignment: CDR1 SGHVS and CDR2 FQNEAQ. The V gene lost 1 base and the J gene lost 4 bases, with 14 bases spanning the gap. CDR3: CASSLGGGGINQPQHF. The CDR3 nucleotides read TGTGCCAGCAGCTTAGGAGGTGGGGGGATTAATCAGCCCCAGCATTTT.

J is TRBJ2-5 and V is TRBV7-2; the D is unclear. Trimming took 5 bases from V and 4 from J, leaving 17 bases between them. Per germline, CDR1 SGHTA and CDR2 FQGNSA. This CDR3 has 15 residues. CDR3 bases: TGTGCCAGCAGCCCTCCCGGCCCCCGCCGAGAGACCCAGTACTTC. Amino acids: CASSPPGPRRETQYF. Using reference TRBV7-2 and TRBJ2-5 for the parts outside the CDR3, the full variable domain is GAGVSQSPSNKVTEKGKDVELRCDPISGHTALYWYRQSLGQGLEFLIYFQGNSAPDKSGLPSDRFSAERTGGSVSTLTIQRTQQEDSAVYLCASSPPGPRRETQYFGPGTRLLVL.

The chain recombines TRBV20-1 with TRBJ2-3; tentative D call: TRBD1 (5 bases). The CDR3 extends over 17 amino acids. Germline V gives CDR1 DFQATT, CDR2 SNEGSKA (reference sequence). With 5 bases removed from V and 4 bases from J, the gap between germline ends came to 25 bases. The CDR3 DNA reads as TGCAGTGCTTCCAGAATGGGGCTGGAAGGGTGGGCAGATACGCAGTATTTT. It codes for CSASRMGLEGWADTQYF.

The table lists this clonotype with many counts. The chain links TRBV7-6 to TRBJ2-1; 11 bases match TRBD2. Looked up from germline, CDR1 is SGHVS and CDR2 is FNYEAQ. V was clipped by 5 bases and J by 7 bases; unmatched bases: 19. The CDR3 runs to 19 residues. In nucleotides, the CDR3 is TGTGCCAGCAGCCATAATCATCCGACTAGCGGGGCCGTAGGGAATGAGCAGTTCTTC. Translated: CASSHNHPTSGAVGNEQFF.

The V call is TRBV19, the J call TRBJ1-1; no definite D call. CDR1 and CDR2 from the germline V gene are LNHDA and SQIVND (reference sequence). The V end lost 3 bases, the J end lost 5 bases, and 7 bases lay between the germline ends. The CDR3 length is 12 residues. CDR3 DNA sequence: TGTGCCAGTAGTATGGAGTGGACTGAAGCTTTCTTT. Translating it yields CASSMEWTEAFF.

The chain joins TRBV28 to TRBJ2-1; 9 bases fit TRBD1. V lost 10 bases, J lost 7 bases, and 8 bases stayed unmatched. This CDR3 contains 13 residues. The germline V gene has CDR1 MDHEN and CDR2 SYDVKM. The CDR3 spells CAIAQGAPNEQFF. The CDR3 coding sequence is TGTGCCATCGCACAGGGGGCGCCGAATGAGCAGTTCTTC.

This clonotype was counted at least ten times. This chain's CDR3 is CASSYDSSQGRRYNEQFF. The CDR3 nucleotides read TGTGCCAGCAGCTACGACTCTTCACAGGGACGAAGGTACAATGAGCAGTTCTTC. The chain links TRBV7-6 to TRBJ2-1, with D tentatively TRBD1 (6 bases). Germline CDR1 is SGHVS and CDR2 is FNYEAQ. The V gene lost 4 bases and the J gene lost 4 bases, with 23 bases spanning the gap. The length of the CDR3 is 18 residues.

Only a few counts were recorded for this clonotype. The J gene is TRBJ1-4, the V gene TRBV10-2; TRBD1 matches at 7 bases. Trimming at V came to 4 bases and at J to 2 bases, leaving 4 bases not matched to a gene. There are 15 residues in the CDR3. Looked up from germline, CDR1 is WSHSY and CDR2 is SAAADI. In DNA form, the CDR3 reads TGCGCCAGCAGTGCCGGACAGGTGACTAATGAAAAACTGTTTTTT. Amino acids: CASSAGQVTNEKLFF.

V gene TRBV5-1 combines with J gene TRBJ1-1, with no clear D. The CDR3 length is 14 residues. Trimming cost V 4 bases and J 4 bases, with 14 bases left between them. The germline CDR1 and CDR2 sequences are SGHRS and YFSETQ. CDR3 nucleotides: TGCGCCAGCAGCCGACAAGATTTTTTCACTGAAGCTTTCTTT. As protein: CASSRQDFFTEAFF.

The chain has TRBV13 and TRBJ2-7; either TRBD1 or TRBD2 may supply D (5 bases each). This CDR3 spans 14 amino acids. Per germline, CDR1 PRHDT and CDR2 FYEKMQ (reference sequence). Trimming shortened V by 3 bases and J by 0 bases, and 9 bases separated the two germline ends. Here the CDR3 DNA reads TGTGCCAGCAGCTTGGGACCCAGCTCCTACGAGCAGTACGTC. Protein product: CASSLGPSSYEQYV.

This chain links TRBV11-2 with TRBJ2-7; 7 nucleotides agree with TRBD2. The ends lost 2 bases at V and 1 base at J; junction bases unmatched: 5. From germline, CDR1 is SGHAT and CDR2 FQNNGV. CDR3 size: 15 residues. The CDR3 nucleotides read TGTGCCAGCAGCTTACTCGCCGGGGGGTCCTACGAGCAGTACTTC. This translates into CASSLLAGGSYEQYF. Full variable domain (rest looked up from reference TRBV11-2 and TRBJ2-7): EAGVAQSPRYKIIEKRQSVAFWCNPISGHATLYWYQQILGQGPKLLIQFQNNGVVDDSQLPKDRFSAERLKGVDSTLKIQPAKLEDSAVYLCASSLLAGGSYEQYFGPGTRLTVT.

The V gene is TRBV6-5, the J gene TRBJ1-1; D is unresolved. V lost 6 bases to trimming and J lost 0 bases, with 14 bases between them. CDR3 size: 15 residues. Germline assignment: CDR1 MNHEY and CDR2 SVGAGI. In DNA, the CDR3 is TGTGCCAGCAGGCGAACCAGGAGTTTGAACACTGAAGCTTTCTTT. Its protein is CASRRTRSLNTEAFF.

The table lists this clonotype with a few counts. The V and J genes are TRBV28 and TRBJ2-3; TRBD2 aligns across 8 bases. This CDR3 is 21 amino acids long. The germline V gene has CDR1 MDHEN and CDR2 SYDVKM. V trimming: 3 bases; J trimming: 0 bases; junction bases outside the gene matches: 20. The DNA of the CDR3 is TGTGCCAGCAGTTTGATATACATGGAGTGGAGAGCGGGAGTAAGCACAGATACGCAGTATTTT. Its protein is CASSLIYMEWRAGVSTDTQYF.

This clonotype was detected a few times. J is TRBJ2-3 and V is TRBV20-1, with 10 bases matching TRBD2. The germline gives CDR1 DFQATT, CDR2 SNEGSKA (reference sequence). Trimming cost V 3 bases and J 0 bases; bases outside gene matches: 12. CDR3 length equals 18 residues. For the CDR3, the DNA is TGCAGTGCTAGGGGAACTAGCGGGACAAGCCCTAGCACAGATACGCAGTATTTT. Translation gives CSARGTSGTSPSTDTQYF.

At least ten counts were recorded for this clonotype. The V gene is TRBV7-6, the J gene TRBJ1-1; 9 nucleotides agree with TRBD1. The CDR3 length is 16 residues. V lost 4 bases and J lost 2; bases outside the gene matches: 8. Per germline, CDR1 SGHVS and CDR2 FNYEAQ. CDR3 DNA sequence: TGTGCCAGCAGCTCCCCTAAGACAGGGGGAAACACTGAAGCTTTCTTT. Its protein is CASSSPKTGGNTEAFF.

The chain recombines TRBV11-2 with TRBJ2-1; TRBD2 matches 12 bases. This CDR3 has 17 amino acids. The ends lost 0 bases at V and 4 bases at J; junction bases unmatched: 4. Germline V CDR1 and CDR2: SGHAT, FQNNGV. This CDR3 is CASSLDRTSGEYNEQFF. CDR3 coding DNA: TGTGCCAGCAGCTTAGATCGGACTAGCGGGGAGTACAATGAGCAGTTCTTC.

The V gene is TRBV6-2 or TRBV6-3, the J gene TRBJ2-7; TRBD2 is a possible D gene (6 bases). The germline V and J ends were trimmed by 10 bases and 4 bases, with 8 bases remaining between them. The CDR3 length is 10 residues. Germline V gene lookup returns CDR1 MNHEY and CDR2 SVGEGT. The CDR3 protein is CATAGYEQYF. In DNA, the CDR3 is TGTGCCACCGCGGGGTACGAGCAGTACTTC.

J is TRBJ1-1 and V is TRBV28; D uncertain. V was trimmed by 8 bases and J by 0 bases, leaving 19 bases between them. CDR3 length: 16 residues. CDR1 is MDHEN and CDR2 is SYDVKM in the germline V gene. The CDR3 DNA follows: TGTGCCAGCCCGAGTAGACGCGGGCAGATGAACACTGAAGCTTTCTTT. The encoded protein is CASPSRRGQMNTEAFF.

The count of this clonotype is one. V and J are TRBV5-5 and TRBJ2-1; 13 bases align to TRBD2. From germline, CDR1 is SGHKS and CDR2 YYEKEE (reference sequence). The J segment lost 12 bases and the V segment lost 4 bases, leaving 22 bases of the junction unmatched. The CDR3 spans 19 residues. CDR3 DNA sequence: TGTGCCAGCAGCCCGGGGACTAGCGGGGATTACACAATGAGCTCAGGGCAGTTCTTC. This translates into CASSPGTSGDYTMSSGQFF.

In this sample, this clonotype turned up a few times. Written as DNA, the CDR3 is TGTGCCAGCAGCACTCCCTGGGGGACATCCTCCTACGAGCAGTACTTC. Amino acid sequence: CASSTPWGTSSYEQYF. The V call is TRBV7-8, the J call TRBJ2-7; D might be TRBD1 (6 bases). CDR1 is SGHVS and CDR2 is FQNEAQ in the germline V gene. The CDR3 contains 16 residues. V was pared by 5 bases and J by 0 bases, with 17 bases between.

The chain links TRBV6-5 to TRBJ2-3; TRBD1 might be the D (6 bases). The V gene lost 0 bases and the J gene lost 4 bases, with 14 bases spanning the gap. Germline V gene sequence: CDR1 MNHEY, CDR2 SVGAGI. There are 16 residues in the CDR3. CDR3 loop: CASSYSGAGLADTQYF. The DNA of the CDR3 is TGTGCCAGCAGTTACTCGGGGGCAGGGTTGGCAGATACGCAGTATTTT.

This clonotype was detected a few times. V and J are TRBV7-2 and TRBJ2-1, with 11 bases lining up with TRBD2. This CDR3 comprises 18 residues. Trimming took 0 bases from V and 2 from J; bases not matched to a gene: 6. Per the germline V gene, CDR1 is SGHTA and CDR2 is FQGNSA. The chain's CDR3 is CASSLASGRAGPYNEQFF. In nucleotides, the CDR3 is TGTGCCAGCAGCTTAGCTAGCGGGAGGGCCGGCCCCTACAATGAGCAGTTCTTC.

The genes are TRBV29-1 and TRBJ1-1; D unresolved. Per germline, CDR1 SQVTM and CDR2 ANQGSEA. The CDR3 contains 13 residues. Deletions cut 3 bases from V and 0 bases from J, with 8 bases between. The CDR3 loop is CSVDGSLNTEAFF. The CDR3 coding sequence is TGCAGCGTTGATGGTAGTCTGAACACTGAAGCTTTCTTT.

This clonotype occurred many times. The V gene is TRBV7-2, the J gene TRBJ2-1; 9 bases fit TRBD2. Germline lookup yields CDR1 SGHTA and CDR2 FQGNSA. This CDR3 is 16 amino acids long. Trimming cost V 1 base and J 7 bases; bases outside gene matches: 8. CDR3 nucleotides: TGTGCCAGCAGCTTAGAGTCTGGGCGGGAGGGAAATGAGCAGTTCTTC. Translated, it gives CASSLESGREGNEQFF.

This clonotype turned up a few times. The gene calls are TRBV6-2 or TRBV6-3 and TRBJ2-7, with TRBD2 matching 11 bases. This CDR3 comprises 15 residues. The germline V gene encodes CDR1 MNHEY and CDR2 SVGEGT. V was pared by 7 bases and J by 4 bases, with 9 bases of the junction left unmatched. The CDR3 DNA follows: TGTGCCAGCAAAAAATCTAGCGGGGGGACATACGAGCAGTACGTC. Protein product: CASKKSSGGTYEQYV.

This chain links TRBV7-8 with TRBJ2-1; D unresolved. The V end was cut by 5 bases, the J end by 10 bases, with 12 bases between. Per germline, CDR1 SGHVS and CDR2 FQNEAQ. This CDR3 has 12 amino acids. The CDR3 DNA sequence: TGTGCCAGCAGCCCGGGTCTCTTGGAGCAGTTCTTC. Protein sequence: CASSPGLLEQFF. Variable domain in full (rest from reference TRBV7-8 and TRBJ2-1): GAGVSQSPRYKVAKRGQDVALRCDPISGHVSLFWYQQALGQGPEFLTYFQNEAQLDKSGLPSDRFFAERPEGSVSTLKIQRTQQEDSAVYLCASSPGLLEQFFGPGTRLTVL.